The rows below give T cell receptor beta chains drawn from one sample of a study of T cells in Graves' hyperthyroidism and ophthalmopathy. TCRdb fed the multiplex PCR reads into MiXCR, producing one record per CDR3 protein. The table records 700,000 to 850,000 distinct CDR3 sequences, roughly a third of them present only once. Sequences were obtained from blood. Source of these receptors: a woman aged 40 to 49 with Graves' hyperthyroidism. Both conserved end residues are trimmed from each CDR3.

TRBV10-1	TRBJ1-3	ASSSQGSSGNTIY
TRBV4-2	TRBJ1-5	ASSQEKGLLNQPQH
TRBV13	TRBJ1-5	ASSLGRPVTEPQH
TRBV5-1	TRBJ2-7	ASSLQAYTNEQY
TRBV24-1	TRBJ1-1	ATSGELNTEAF
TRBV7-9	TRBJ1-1	ASGFAQSTEAF
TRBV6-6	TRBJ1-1	ASIHGADTEAF
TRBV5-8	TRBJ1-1	ASSLAFAEAF
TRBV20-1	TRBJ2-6	SARKQPATGANVLT
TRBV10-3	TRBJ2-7	AISWGGEQY
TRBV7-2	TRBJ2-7	ASRTSLDHYEQY
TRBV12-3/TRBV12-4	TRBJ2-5	ASSASSGGTETQY
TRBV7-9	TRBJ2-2	ASSLVGGNTGELF
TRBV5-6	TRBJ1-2	ASSYGTAFYGYT
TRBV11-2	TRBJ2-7	ASKPGGWHEQY
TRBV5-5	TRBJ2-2	ASSPRAGNTGELF
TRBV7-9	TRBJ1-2	ASSWGTPGGYT
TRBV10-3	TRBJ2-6	AISAQSSGANVLT
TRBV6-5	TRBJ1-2	ASSYGDSRYGYT
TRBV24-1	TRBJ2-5	ASSFLSGLAGGRETQY
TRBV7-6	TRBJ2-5	ASSLLSGGAQETQY
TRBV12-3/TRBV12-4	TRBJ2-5	ASSGPPGQQETQY
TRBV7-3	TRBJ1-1	ARSLNPGGENTEAF
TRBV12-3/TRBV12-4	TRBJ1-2	ANLRREGYT
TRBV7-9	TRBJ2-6	ASLGRSPLSGANVLT